This T cell receptor (beta chain) was profiled in a study of cytomegalovirus exposure and HLA in healthy donors. Trimming cost V 0 bases and J 5 bases, with 10 bases left between them. CDR3 length: 14 residues. Germline V gene sequence: CDR1 LGHNA, CDR2 YNFKEQ. The PCR used 60 Vbeta and 13 Jbeta primers. The repertoire was sequenced with immunoSEQ multiplex PCR; TCRdb's copy has only in-frame clones and lacks some. The sample has about 110,000 clones, under 85% seen once. This TCR came from a man aged 25 to 45 in good health and CMV-seropositive. The sample comprised PBMCs. The rearrangement joins TRBV4-2 to TRBJ1-1; D possibly corresponds to TRBD1 (5 bases). The CDR3 here is CASSQDGGGTEAFF. The CDR3 bases are TGTGCCAGCAGCCAAGATGGTGGGGGGACTGAAGCTTTCTTT.